These 14 T cell receptor beta chains were sequenced from one sample in a study of human thymus T cells. The study used thymus tissue resected during corrective heart surgery. Clones were sequenced by immunoSEQ multiplex PCR, and TCRdb holds only the in-frame ones, with some missing. The sample shows about 78,000 clones, roughly 97% of them seen only once. The sample taken for sequencing was thymus tissue. The receptors derive from a boy under two years old with a congenital heart defect but otherwise immunologically healthy.

In DNA form, the CDR3 reads TGCGCCAGCAGCTTGCCCAGGGCGGGAGGTTCTCACGAGCAGTACTTC. The encoded protein is CASSLPRAGGSHEQYF. The rearrangement uses TRBV5-1 and TRBJ2-7; the match to TRBD2 covers 8 bases. V dropped 1 base and J dropped 5; count of bases not matched to a gene: 11. The CDR3 runs 16 residues. Germline assignment: CDR1 SGHRS and CDR2 YFSETQ. The full variable domain, completed using reference TRBV5-1 and TRBJ2-7, is KAGVTQTPRYLIKTRGQQVTLSCSPISGHRSVSWYQQTPGQGLQFLFEYFSETQRNKGNFPGRFSGRQFSNSRSEMNVSTLELGDSALYLCASSLPRAGGSHEQYFGPGTRLTVT.

In this sample, this clone turned up once. The gene calls are TRBV14 and TRBJ2-7; the D is unclear. Germline V gene data show CDR1 as SGHDN and CDR2 as FVKESK. This CDR3 has 14 residues. Trimming cost V 2 bases and J 1 base, with 9 bases left between them. The CDR3 loop reads CASSQSAGSYEQYF. In DNA, the CDR3 is TGTGCCAGCAGCCAATCGGCAGGTTCCTACGAGCAGTACTTC.

The chain is built from TRBV15 and TRBJ2-5; 10 nucleotides agree with TRBD2. From germline, CDR1 is LNHNV and CDR2 YYDKDF (reference sequence). This CDR3 is built from 21 residues. Trimming removed 0 bases from V and 3 bases from J; junction bases left unmatched: 19. The CDR3 reads CATSRDLLAGDREGIKETQYF. The CDR3 DNA sequence: TGTGCCACCAGCAGAGATTTGCTAGCGGGAGATAGGGAGGGGATAAAAGAGACCCAGTACTTC.

V and J are TRBV29-1 and TRBJ2-2; TRBD2 might be the D (6 bases). The V gene's germline CDR1 is SQVTM and CDR2 ANQGSEA. V was trimmed by 4 bases and J by 5 bases, leaving 14 bases between them. CDR3 size: 14 residues. The CDR3 loop is CSVGGSGGTGELFF. The CDR3 DNA reads as TGCAGCGTTGGAGGGTCCGGAGGGACCGGGGAGCTGTTTTTT.

The rearrangement links TRBV19 to TRBJ2-3; 9 bases are a match to TRBD1. Unmatched junction bases numbered 7, after V lost 7 bases and J lost 5 bases. The length of the CDR3 is 14 residues. Germline CDR1 is LNHDA and CDR2 is SQIVND (reference sequence). The CDR3 reads CASTTGTGKDTQYF. CDR3 nucleotides: TGTGCCAGTACCACCGGGACAGGGAAAGATACGCAGTATTTT.

The chain links TRBV19 to TRBJ2-2; D might be TRBD2 (6 bases). Germline CDR1 and CDR2: LNHDA and SQIVND (reference sequence). V dropped 1 base and J dropped 0 bases, with 6 bases sitting between them. The CDR3 contains 15 residues. The CDR3 spells CASSIAGANTGELFF. CDR3 nucleotide sequence: TGTGCCAGTAGTATAGCGGGGGCGAACACCGGGGAGCTGTTTTTT. Looking up the rest from reference TRBV19 and TRBJ2-2 gives the full variable domain: DGGITQSPKYLFRKEGQNVTLSCEQNLNHDAMYWYRQDPGQGLRLIYYSQIVNDFQKGDIAEGYSVSREKKESFPLTVTSAQKNPTAFYLCASSIAGANTGELFFGEGSRLTVL.

This clone showed up just once. The chain links TRBV29-1 to TRBJ1-2; a possible D gene is TRBD1 (6 bases). The germline V gene has CDR1 SQVTM and CDR2 ANQGSEA. CDR3 size: 19 residues. V was cut by 3 bases and J by 2 bases, with 28 bases left in between. CDR3 sequence reads: CSVEVVKAYPGESNYGYTF. DNA for the CDR3: TGCAGCGTTGAGGTCGTAAAAGCCTATCCAGGGGAATCGAACTATGGCTACACCTTC. Complete variable domain (other parts from reference TRBV29-1 and TRBJ1-2): SAVISQKPSRDICQRGTSLTIQCQVDSQVTMMFWYRQQPGQSLTLIATANQGSEATYESGFVIDKFPISRPNLTFSTLTVSNMSPEDSSIYLCSVEVVKAYPGESNYGYTFGSGTRLTVV.

The CDR3 DNA reads TGTGCCAGCAGCTTAGCACTAGCGCTGGGTCGGGATGAGCAGTTCTTC. This translates into CASSLALALGRDEQFF. This chain connects TRBV7-2 to TRBJ2-1, with 7 bases lining up with TRBD2. This CDR3 is built from 16 residues. V was pared by 0 bases and J by 8 bases, with 10 bases of the junction left unmatched. Per germline, CDR1 SGHTA and CDR2 FQGNSA.

J is TRBJ1-5 and V is TRBV6-1, with no clear D. Per germline, CDR1 MNHNS and CDR2 SASEGT. This CDR3 region has 16 residues. Trimming removed 0 bases from V and 7 bases from J, with 16 bases in between. CDR3 sequence reads: CASSEASPEGGQPQHF. The CDR3 bases are TGTGCCAGCAGTGAAGCCAGCCCGGAAGGAGGGCAGCCCCAGCATTTT.

This sequence joins TRBV5-1 and TRBJ1-3, with D possibly being TRBD1 (6 bases). V was cut by 4 bases and J by 2 bases, with 13 bases left in between. Germline CDR1 and CDR2: SGHRS and YFSETQ. This CDR3 is built from 15 residues. The CDR3 protein is CASSHLQGTGNTIYF. The CDR3 region has the DNA TGCGCCAGCAGCCACCTACAGGGAACTGGAAACACCATATATTTT.

This clone was seen once. V usage is TRBV2 and J usage is TRBJ2-3; TRBD2 is a possible D gene (5 bases). The CDR3 length is 15 residues. Germline assignment: CDR1 SNHLY and CDR2 FYNNEI. V was cut by 3 bases and J by 1 base, with 11 bases left in between. The CDR3 DNA reads as TGTGCCAGCAGTGATTTGAGGGTAGGCACAGATACGCAGTATTTT. This gives the protein CASSDLRVGTDTQYF.

In its sample, this clone was seen once. This chain links TRBV10-3 with TRBJ2-3, with D perhaps given as TRBD1 or TRBD2 (5 bases each). This CDR3 has 17 residues. Per the germline V gene, CDR1 is ENHRY and CDR2 is SYGVKD. V lost 6 bases and J 2 bases, leaving 21 bases between the germline ends. The CDR3 sequence: CAIRPPGAKGYTDTQYF. DNA for the CDR3: TGTGCCATCAGGCCCCCCGGGGCTAAGGGGTACACAGATACGCAGTATTTT.

The V call is TRBV10-1, the J call TRBJ2-3; maybe TRBD1 (6 bases). The germline V gene encodes CDR1 WNHNN and CDR2 SYGVQD (reference sequence). V was cut by 11 bases and J by 1 base, with 16 bases left in between. The CDR3 runs to 14 residues. CDR3 sequence (DNA): TGCGCCCCCGGAGATGCAGGGGGCACAGATACGCAGTATTTT. The encoded protein is CAPGDAGGTDTQYF.

The rearrangement joins TRBV18 to TRBJ2-3; D not resolved. Germline loops: CDR1 KGHSH, CDR2 LQKENI. Trimming took 2 bases from V and 5 from J, leaving 2 bases between them. The CDR3 totals 11 residues. Here the CDR3 reads CASSPGDTQYF. The CDR3 DNA is TGTGCCAGCTCACCAGGAGATACGCAGTATTTT.